This T cell receptor (beta chain) comes out of a study of response to subunit inactivated influenza vaccine. The study, taken as a whole, reports: The authors offered the suggestion that each seasonal influenza vaccination recruits few new T cells.

On this clonotype itself: Its specificity is not known.

MiXCR was run by TCRdb on the RT-PCR reads, yielding one entry per CDR3 protein. In the table there are over 750,000 distinct CDR3 sequences, approximately 22% of which are singletons. The CDR3 extends over 13 amino acids. From germline, CDR1 is MNHNS and CDR2 SASEGT. With 3 bases clipped from V and 11 bases from J, the junction kept 7 bases outside the gene matches. The V call is TRBV6-1, the J call TRBJ2-3, with TRBD1 identical over 8 bases. Sequencing used PBMCs from blood, obtained 5 to 6 days after vaccination. The sequence came from a man in his fifties who received an inactivated influenza vaccine. CDR3 region: CASSDRGRERQYF. The CDR3 coding sequence is TGTGCCAGCAGTGACAGGGGGCGCGAGAGGCAGTATTTT.